The 32 T cell receptor beta chains below were found in one sample sequenced in a study of long-term antiretroviral therapy in people with HIV. The assay, immunoSEQ v3.0, was run at survey level. Clones were read by immunoSEQ multiplex PCR, and TCRdb kept only the in-frame ones, dropping some. The profile shows some 30,000 clones, approximately 94% of them singletons. The material sequenced was unsorted PBMCs, taken about 7.2 years after starting antiretroviral therapy. These receptors were obtained from a man in his forties or fifties with HIV.

This chain joins TRBV30 and TRBJ1-1; 9 bases map to TRBD1. Trimming cost V 2 bases and J 4 bases; bases outside gene matches: 5. Germline values: CDR1 GTSNPN, CDR2 SVGIG (reference sequence). The CDR3 consists of 14 residues. The CDR3 DNA follows: TGTGCCTGGAGTCCGGGACAGGGTCTCACTGAAGCTTTCTTT. It codes for CAWSPGQGLTEAFF.

The chain has TRBV29-1 and TRBJ1-2; 9 bases line up with TRBD1. Germline V gives CDR1 SQVTM, CDR2 ANQGSEA. This CDR3 comprises 19 residues. The ends lost 4 bases at V and 2 bases at J; junction bases unmatched: 20. The CDR3 bases are TGCAGCGTTGGGGGATCCGGGACAGGGAATCCCCATCCGAACTATGGCTACACCTTC. It codes for CSVGGSGTGNPHPNYGYTF.

J is TRBJ2-7 and V is TRBV11-3; weak D call: TRBD2 (6 bases). The CDR3 consists of 13 residues. V lost 0 bases and J lost 6, with 9 bases in between. Germline CDR1 SGHNT, CDR2 YENEEA. The DNA of the CDR3 is TGTGCCAGCAGCTTAGATCTGGGGGGCGAGCAGTACTTC. Protein sequence: CASSLDLGGEQYF.

V gene TRBV5-1 combines with J gene TRBJ1-2, with no clear D. The CDR3 covers 14 residues. V lost 4 bases and J 0 bases, leaving 10 bases between the germline ends. Per the germline V gene, CDR1 is SGHRS and CDR2 is YFSETQ. This CDR3 reads CASSPLRTNYGYTF. CDR3 bases: TGCGCCAGCAGCCCTCTTCGGACTAACTATGGCTACACCTTC.

This chain uses TRBV6-4 with TRBJ2-2; tentatively, D is TRBD1 (6 bases). CDR1 and CDR2 (germline): MRHNA, SNTAGT. This CDR3 is 14 amino acids long. V was pared by 5 bases and J by 5 bases, with 12 bases between. This CDR3 is CASSPGQTTGELFF. As DNA, the CDR3 is TGTGCCAGCAGTCCTGGACAGACAACCGGGGAGCTGTTTTTT.

This rearrangement joins TRBV5-1 to TRBJ2-7; 11 nucleotides align to TRBD2. Germline lookup yields CDR1 SGHRS and CDR2 YFSETQ. V trimming: 0 bases; J trimming: 3 bases; junction bases outside the gene matches: 8. The CDR3 consists of 17 residues. The CDR3 DNA follows: TGCGCCAGCAGCTTGGAACTAGCGGGGGACTTTCGCTACGAGCAGTACTTC. As protein: CASSLELAGDFRYEQYF.

V gene TRBV9 combines with J gene TRBJ2-1, with 7 bases aligning to TRBD1. V lost 6 bases to trimming and J lost 4 bases; unmatched junction nucleotides: 4. Germline V gene lookup returns CDR1 SGDLS and CDR2 YYNGEE. This CDR3 is built from 13 residues. CDR3 nucleotide sequence: TGTGCCAGCACCCGGGACAGTTACAATGAGCAGTTCTTC. Translating gives CASTRDSYNEQFF.

This chain connects TRBV18 to TRBJ1-2; TRBD1 matches 7 bases. After removal of 0 bases from V and 3 bases from J, the junction contained 7 bases not matched to a gene. Germline loops: CDR1 KGHSH, CDR2 LQKENI. The CDR3 loop spans 16 amino acids. The CDR3 loop reads CASSPPVGQLYYGYTF. The CDR3 DNA is TGTGCCAGCTCACCACCGGTGGGACAGCTGTACTATGGCTACACCTTC.

The J gene is TRBJ1-5, the V gene TRBV7-9; D perhaps matches TRBD1 (6 bases). The CDR3 covers 14 residues. With 2 bases removed from V and 7 bases from J, the gap between germline ends came to 12 bases. Germline lookup yields CDR1 SEHNR and CDR2 FQNEAQ (reference sequence). The CDR3 is CASSLQGQEQPQHF. The CDR3 nucleotides are TGTGCCAGCAGCTTACAGGGGCAGGAACAGCCCCAGCATTTT.

V and J are TRBV6-4 and TRBJ2-3, with TRBD1 matching 12 bases. The CDR3 consists of 16 residues. CDR1 MRHNA and CDR2 SNTAGT come from the germline V gene. Trimming cost V 5 bases and J 4 bases; bases outside gene matches: 7. The CDR3 nucleotides are TGTGCCAGCAGTTCGGGGACAGGGGGCGGCCCAGATACGCAGTATTTT. Translated: CASSSGTGGGPDTQYF.

This clone appeared a single time. The chain is built from TRBV29-1 and TRBJ2-1, with D maybe TRBD1 (6 bases). V dropped 7 bases and J dropped 7 bases, with 17 bases sitting between them. CDR3 length equals 13 residues. Germline lookup yields CDR1 SQVTM and CDR2 ANQGSEA. As DNA, the CDR3 is TGCAGCGGAACAGGGTCGGTCACAAATGAGCAGTTCTTC. It is translated as CSGTGSVTNEQFF.

The V and J genes are TRBV5-1 and TRBJ2-3; D unresolved. Germline lookup yields CDR1 SGHRS and CDR2 YFSETQ. Trimming took 1 base from V and 4 from J, leaving 7 bases between them. There are 13 residues in the CDR3. CDR3: CASSLSPADTQYF. As DNA, the CDR3 is TGCGCCAGCAGCTTGAGTCCGGCAGATACGCAGTATTTT.

With respect to this clone: One end of the junction is discordant with germline, which a read error may explain. V gene TRBV7-3 combines with J gene TRBJ2-1, with TRBD2 identical over 7 bases. CDR1 and CDR2 (germline): SGHTA, FQGTGA. CDR3 size: 16 residues. Here the CDR3 reads CASSLASGRSSNEQFF. In DNA form, the CDR3 reads TGTGCCAGCAGCTTAGCTAGCGGCCGTTCCTCCAATGAGCAGTTCTTC.

This clone was detected only once. CDR3 loop: CSAPGEGNYGYTF. The DNA for the CDR3 is TGCAGCGCCCCGGGGGAGGGGAACTATGGCTACACCTTC. The chain combines TRBV29-1 with TRBJ1-2; maybe TRBD1 (5 bases). The V and J ends lost 7 bases and 2 bases respectively, with 14 bases between them. CDR3 size: 13 residues. CDR1 is SQVTM, CDR2 ANQGSEA, per germline. Together with reference TRBV29-1 and TRBJ1-2, the CDR3 gives the full variable domain: SAVISQKPSRDICQRGTSLTIQCQVDSQVTMMFWYRQQPGQSLTLIATANQGSEATYESGFVIDKFPISRPNLTFSTLTVSNMSPEDSSIYLCSAPGEGNYGYTFGSGTRLTVV.

The rearrangement joins TRBV11-2 to TRBJ1-5, with D perhaps TRBD1 (5 bases). The CDR3 runs 15 residues. The ends were cut back, 2 bases at V and 3 bases at J, with 11 bases in the middle. CDR1 and CDR2 (germline): SGHAT, FQNNGV. CDR3 sequence: CASSLLRGPNQPQHF. DNA of the CDR3: TGTGCCAGCAGCTTACTCCGGGGCCCCAATCAGCCCCAGCATTTT. The whole variable domain, filled in from reference TRBV11-2 and TRBJ1-5, reads EAGVAQSPRYKIIEKRQSVAFWCNPISGHATLYWYQQILGQGPKLLIQFQNNGVVDDSQLPKDRFSAERLKGVDSTLKIQPAKLEDSAVYLCASSLLRGPNQPQHFGDGTRLSIL.

J is TRBJ2-1 and V is TRBV5-1; D not certain. CDR3 size: 14 residues. V gave up 0 bases and J gave up 4 bases, with 8 bases separating them. Germline V gene data show CDR1 as SGHRS and CDR2 as YFSETQ. The CDR3 region is CASSLAGAYNEQFF. As DNA, the CDR3 is TGCGCCAGCAGCTTGGCTGGAGCTTACAATGAGCAGTTCTTC.

This rearrangement joins TRBV6-1 to TRBJ1-4; maybe TRBD1 (5 bases). Germline V gene sequence: CDR1 MNHNS, CDR2 SASEGT. V was trimmed by 6 bases and J by 4 bases, leaving 15 bases between them. The CDR3 loop spans 15 amino acids. The CDR3, as DNA: TGTGCCAGCAGCCGAAGCGCGGGGGATAATGAAAAACTGTTTTTT. Amino acids: CASSRSAGDNEKLFF.

The chain employs TRBV27 and TRBJ2-1; 7 bases are shared with TRBD1. The ends lost 2 bases at V and 0 bases at J; junction bases unmatched: 7. The CDR3 totals 17 residues. The germline gives CDR1 MNHEY, CDR2 SMNVEV (reference sequence). The CDR3 nucleotides are TGTGCCAGCAGTTTACCCCGACAGGGTTACTCCTACAATGAGCAGTTCTTC. Amino acids: CASSLPRQGYSYNEQFF.

The chain recombines TRBV7-6 with TRBJ2-1; weak D call: TRBD2 (6 bases). This CDR3 spans 15 amino acids. CDR1 and CDR2 (germline): SGHVS, FNYEAQ. The V gene lost 8 bases and the J gene lost 0 bases, with 14 bases spanning the gap. CDR3 sequence: CASGASESSYNEQFF. The CDR3 nucleotides read TGTGCCAGCGGGGCTAGCGAGAGCTCCTACAATGAGCAGTTCTTC.

The chain is built from TRBV4-3 and TRBJ1-3; 8 bases are shared with TRBD1. The CDR3 contains 15 residues. Germline V gene sequence: CDR1 LGHNA, CDR2 YSLEER. J lost 6 bases, V lost 5 bases, and 9 bases had no gene match. CDR3 sequence (DNA): TGCGCCAGCAGCGTCTTTCCGACAGGGGAAAACACCATATATTTT. Amino acids: CASSVFPTGENTIYF.

The chain recombines TRBV5-6 with TRBJ2-7; TRBD1 is a possible D gene (6 bases). Germline CDR1 reads SGHDT; CDR2 reads YYEEEE. Deletions cut 6 bases from V and 0 bases from J, with 10 bases between. This CDR3 is built from 13 residues. The CDR3 here is CASNQGSSYEQYF. CDR3 nucleotides: TGTGCCAGCAATCAGGGGAGCTCCTACGAGCAGTACTTC.

This sequence joins TRBV23-1 and TRBJ1-2, with no clear D. TRBV23-1 is labeled an ORF, and its function is uncertain. CDR3 length: 10 residues. V shed 6 bases and J shed 12 bases, with 11 bases lying between them. CDR3 in amino acids: CASSWRKHTF. Here the CDR3 DNA reads TGCGCCAGCAGCTGGAGAAAACACACCTTC.

V usage is TRBV2 and J usage is TRBJ2-3; 12 nucleotides align to TRBD2. Germline CDR1 is SNHLY and CDR2 is FYNNEI. The CDR3 loop spans 17 amino acids. Trimming cost V 10 bases and J 4 bases; bases outside gene matches: 15. CDR3 DNA sequence: TGTGCCACCCGGACTAGCGGGGAAGGACGCCCCCCAGATACGCAGTATTTT. This translates into CATRTSGEGRPPDTQYF.

In the case of this clone: At one end the junction does not follow the germline gene, possibly because of a read error. This sequence joins TRBV5-1 and TRBJ2-3, with D maybe TRBD1 (5 bases). Germline V lookup: CDR1 SGHRS, CDR2 YFSETQ. The CDR3 is made up of 13 amino acids. The CDR3 DNA reads TGCGCCAGCAGGTTGGGGCCGGCAGATACGCAGTATTTT. It yields the protein CASRLGPADTQYF.

The V call is TRBV9, the J call TRBJ1-6; possibly TRBD1 for D (6 bases). Trimming shortened V by 0 bases and J by 9 bases, and 13 bases separated the two germline ends. From germline, CDR1 is SGDLS and CDR2 YYNGEE. The CDR3 extends over 15 amino acids. The CDR3: CASSVDGRGGSPLHF. DNA of the CDR3: TGTGCCAGCAGCGTAGATGGCAGGGGCGGTTCACCCCTCCACTTT.

V is TRBV5-6 and J is TRBJ1-1; 10 nucleotides line up with TRBD1. V lost 0 bases and J lost 1; bases outside the gene matches: 12. The CDR3 is made up of 19 amino acids. Germline CDR1 is SGHDT and CDR2 is YYEEEE. CDR3 DNA sequence: TGTGCCAGCAGCTTGGCCAGAATTGACAGGGGGCGATCGAACACTGAAGCTTTCTTT. It is translated as CASSLARIDRGRSNTEAFF.

This chain connects TRBV6-1 to TRBJ1-1, with a tentative D call TRBD1 (5 bases). The V and J ends lost 3 bases and 1 base respectively, with 18 bases between them. CDR3 length: 17 amino acids. CDR1 is MNHNS and CDR2 is SASEGT in the germline V gene. The CDR3 reads CASSEGRDPIRNTEAFF. For the CDR3, the DNA is TGTGCCAGCAGTGAGGGCAGGGACCCTATCAGGAACACTGAAGCTTTCTTT.

This clone was detected only a few times. The chain uses TRBV28 and TRBJ2-7; no definite D call. The germline V gene encodes CDR1 MDHEN and CDR2 SYDVKM. CDR3 length: 11 residues. V was cut by 1 base and J by 5 bases, with 3 bases left in between. CDR3 sequence (DNA): TGTGCCAGCAGTTTATCACACGAGCAGTACTTC. Translated, it gives CASSLSHEQYF.

CDR3 residues: CASRVSGGTDTQYF. In nucleotides, the CDR3 is TGCGCCAGCAGAGTTAGCGGGGGCACAGATACGCAGTATTTT. The chain combines TRBV5-1 with TRBJ2-3; TRBD2 aligns across 8 bases. Germline V gene lookup returns CDR1 SGHRS and CDR2 YFSETQ. Germline trimming cut 5 bases from V and 1 base from J; bases unmatched to any gene: 3. The length of the CDR3 is 14 residues.

The rearrangement uses TRBV10-3 and TRBJ1-3; possible D gene TRBD1, 5 bases. Trimming left V 4 bases short and J 6 bases short, with 13 bases between. From germline, CDR1 is ENHRY and CDR2 SYGVKD. The CDR3 extends over 14 amino acids. This CDR3 is CAISGHTGPNTIYF. CDR3 bases: TGTGCCATCAGTGGACACACAGGTCCAAACACCATATATTTT.

This clone has a single count. V usage is TRBV9 and J usage is TRBJ2-7; D not resolved. Germline loops: CDR1 SGDLS, CDR2 YYNGEE. Trimming stripped 0 bases from V and 5 bases from J, with 12 bases between. The CDR3 spans 14 residues. The CDR3 sequence: CASSVALATNEQYF. CDR3 in DNA: TGTGCCAGCAGCGTAGCTCTGGCGACCAACGAGCAGTACTTC.

V usage is TRBV27 and J usage is TRBJ2-3; D is perhaps TRBD1 (5 bases). V lost 5 bases and J 4 bases, leaving 10 bases between the germline ends. CDR3 length: 13 residues. Germline lookup yields CDR1 MNHEY and CDR2 SMNVEV (reference sequence). The CDR3 region is CASSVTVADTQYF. CDR3 in DNA: TGTGCCAGCAGTGTGACAGTTGCAGATACGCAGTATTTT.